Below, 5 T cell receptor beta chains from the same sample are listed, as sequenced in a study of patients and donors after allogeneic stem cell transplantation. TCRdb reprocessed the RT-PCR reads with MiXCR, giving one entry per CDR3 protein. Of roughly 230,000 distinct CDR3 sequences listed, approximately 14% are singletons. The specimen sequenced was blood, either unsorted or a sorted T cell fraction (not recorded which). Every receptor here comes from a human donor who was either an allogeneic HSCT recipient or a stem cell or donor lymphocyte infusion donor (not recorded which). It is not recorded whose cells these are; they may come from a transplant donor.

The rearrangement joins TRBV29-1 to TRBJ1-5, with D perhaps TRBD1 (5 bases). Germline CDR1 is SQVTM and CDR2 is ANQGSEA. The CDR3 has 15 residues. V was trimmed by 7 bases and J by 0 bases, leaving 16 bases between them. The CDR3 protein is CSGGGVSYSNQPQHF. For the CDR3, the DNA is TGCAGCGGGGGGGGTGTGAGTTATAGCAATCAGCCCCAGCATTTT.

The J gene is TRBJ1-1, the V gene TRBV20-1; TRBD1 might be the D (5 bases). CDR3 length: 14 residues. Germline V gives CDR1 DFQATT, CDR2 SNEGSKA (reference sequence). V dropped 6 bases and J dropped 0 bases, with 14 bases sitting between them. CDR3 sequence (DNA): TGCAGTGCCACAGCAGGGAACATGAACACTGAAGCTTTCTTT. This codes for CSATAGNMNTEAFF.

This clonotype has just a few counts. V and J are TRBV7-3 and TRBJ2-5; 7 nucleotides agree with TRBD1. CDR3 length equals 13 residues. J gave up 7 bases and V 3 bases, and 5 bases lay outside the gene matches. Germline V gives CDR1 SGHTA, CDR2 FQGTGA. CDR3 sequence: CASSFRPGGTQYF. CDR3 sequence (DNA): TGTGCCAGCAGCTTCCGGCCAGGGGGGACCCAGTACTTC.

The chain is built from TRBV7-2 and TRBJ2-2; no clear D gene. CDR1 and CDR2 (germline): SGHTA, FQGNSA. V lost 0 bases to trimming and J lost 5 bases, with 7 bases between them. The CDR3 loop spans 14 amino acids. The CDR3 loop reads CASSLAQWTGELFF. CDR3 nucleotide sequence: TGTGCCAGCAGCTTAGCGCAATGGACCGGGGAGCTGTTTTTT. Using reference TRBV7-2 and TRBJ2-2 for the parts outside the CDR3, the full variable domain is GAGVSQSPSNKVTEKGKDVELRCDPISGHTALYWYRQSLGQGLEFLIYFQGNSAPDKSGLPSDRFSAERTGGSVSTLTIQRTQQEDSAVYLCASSLAQWTGELFFGEGSRLTVL.

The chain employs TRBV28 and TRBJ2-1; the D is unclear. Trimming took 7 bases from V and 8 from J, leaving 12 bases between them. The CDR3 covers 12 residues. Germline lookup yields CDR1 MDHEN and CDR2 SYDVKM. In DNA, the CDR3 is TGTGCCAGCACCCTCGGTTGGGATGAGCAGTTCTTC. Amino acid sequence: CASTLGWDEQFF.